This TCR beta chain came from a study of post-analysis software for immune sequencing data. General study points: Patients showed TRBV5-6, TRBV5-1 and TRBV20-1 among 4 or 5 TRBV segments more frequent than in controls.

To note about this clonotype: Its antigen is not known.

The CDR3 has 15 residues. V lost 10 bases to trimming and J lost 0 bases; unmatched junction nucleotides: 9. Germline CDR1 ENHRY, CDR2 SYGVKD. Sequencing libraries made from TCR beta cDNA carried unique molecular identifiers. A single record per CDR3 protein comes from TCRdb applying MiXCR to the PCR reads. The repertoire includes approximately 630,000 distinct CDR3 sequences, around 60% of them detected once, and over 9% sits in the top ten. The clonotype originates from a girl aged 2-10 years with multiple sclerosis. The chain is built from TRBV10-3 and TRBJ2-1, with 7 nucleotides matching TRBD1. The specimen was blood. CDR3 protein: CATCEGASSYNEQFF. In nucleotides, the CDR3 is TGTGCCACCTGTGAGGGGGCCAGCTCCTACAATGAGCAGTTCTTC.